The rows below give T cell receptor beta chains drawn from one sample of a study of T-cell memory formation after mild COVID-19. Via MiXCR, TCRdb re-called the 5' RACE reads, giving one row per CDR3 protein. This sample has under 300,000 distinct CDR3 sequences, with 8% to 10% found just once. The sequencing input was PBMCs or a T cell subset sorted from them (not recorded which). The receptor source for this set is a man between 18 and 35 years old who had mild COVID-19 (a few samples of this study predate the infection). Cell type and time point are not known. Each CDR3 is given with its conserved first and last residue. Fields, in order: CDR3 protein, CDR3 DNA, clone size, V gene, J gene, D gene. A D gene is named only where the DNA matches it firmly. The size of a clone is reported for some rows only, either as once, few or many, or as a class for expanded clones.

CDR3aa: CASSLDRGLSTEAFF
CDR3nt: TGTGCCAGCAGCCTAGACAGGGGGCTAAGCACTGAAGCTTTCTTT
abundance: few
v_gene: TRBV7-9
j_gene: TRBJ1-1
d_gene: TRBD1

CDR3aa: CASSLCAGACGYTF
CDR3nt: TGTGCCAGCAGTTTATGTGCCGGGGCCTGTGGCTACACCTTC
abundance: few
v_gene: TRBV27
j_gene: TRBJ1-2
d_gene: NA

CDR3aa: CASSYSRPGTDTQYF
CDR3nt: TGTGCCAGCAGTTACTCGAGGCCAGGCACAGATACGCAGTATTTT
abundance: NA
v_gene: TRBV6-2/TRBV6-3
j_gene: TRBJ2-3
d_gene: NA

CDR3aa: CASSYGGATDTQYF
CDR3nt: TGTGCCAGCAGTTACGGCGGGGCCACAGATACGCAGTATTTT
abundance: many
v_gene: TRBV6-5
j_gene: TRBJ2-3
d_gene: NA

CDR3aa: CASSRGQGLSYEQYF
CDR3nt: TGTGCCAGCTCCCGCGGACAGGGGCTATCCTACGAGCAGTACTTC
abundance: many
v_gene: TRBV18
j_gene: TRBJ2-7
d_gene: TRBD1

CDR3aa: CASSHTTGNSPLHF
CDR3nt: TGCGCCAGCAGCCATACAACAGGGAATTCACCCCTCCACTTT
abundance: NA
v_gene: TRBV4-3
j_gene: TRBJ1-6
d_gene: NA

CDR3aa: CASSVSTGRNEQFF
CDR3nt: TGTGCCAGCAGCGTAAGCACAGGGCGCAATGAGCAGTTCTTC
abundance: many
v_gene: TRBV7-6
j_gene: TRBJ2-1
d_gene: NA

CDR3aa: CASSNERDTQYF
CDR3nt: TGTGCCAGCTCGAATGAAAGAGATACGCAGTATTTT
abundance: few
v_gene: TRBV2
j_gene: TRBJ2-3
d_gene: NA

CDR3aa: CASSSTRPTQYF
CDR3nt: TGTGCCAGCAGCTCTACCCGGCCAACCCAGTACTTC
abundance: few
v_gene: TRBV7-9
j_gene: TRBJ2-5
d_gene: NA

CDR3aa: CATSRDITGYQPQHF
CDR3nt: TGTGCCACCAGCAGAGATATCACAGGGTACCAGCCCCAGCATTTT
abundance: many
v_gene: TRBV15
j_gene: TRBJ1-5
d_gene: NA

CDR3aa: CASSQGSGEAKNIQYF
CDR3nt: TGTGCCAGCAGCCAAGGAAGCGGGGAAGCCAAAAACATTCAGTACTTC
abundance: many
v_gene: TRBV3-1
j_gene: TRBJ2-4
d_gene: TRBD2

CDR3aa: CASSHGDSGAETQYF
CDR3nt: TGCGCCAGCAGTCACGGGGACAGTGGGGCTGAGACCCAGTACTTC
abundance: few
v_gene: TRBV5-1
j_gene: TRBJ2-5
d_gene: TRBD1

CDR3aa: CASSLWDRPNIQYF
CDR3nt: TGTGCCAGCAGCTTGTGGGACAGGCCCAACATTCAGTACTTC
abundance: few
v_gene: TRBV5-5
j_gene: TRBJ2-4
d_gene: TRBD1

CDR3aa: CASRATNSPLHF
CDR3nt: TGTGCCAGCAGGGCGACTAATTCACCCCTCCACTTT
abundance: few
v_gene: TRBV6-5
j_gene: TRBJ1-6
d_gene: NA

CDR3aa: CASSLAGGQGEAFF
CDR3nt: TGTGCCAGCAGCTTAGCGGGAGGACAGGGGGAAGCTTTCTTT
abundance: few
v_gene: TRBV11-2
j_gene: TRBJ1-1
d_gene: TRBD1

CDR3aa: CASSNGTYEQYF
CDR3nt: TGTGCCAGCAGCAATGGAACCTACGAGCAGTACTTC
abundance: NA
v_gene: TRBV21-1
j_gene: TRBJ2-7
d_gene: NA

CDR3aa: CSASQGGSSYNSPLHF
CDR3nt: TGCAGTGCTAGCCAGGGGGGAAGCTCCTATAATTCACCCCTCCACTTT
abundance: few
v_gene: TRBV20-1
j_gene: TRBJ1-6
d_gene: TRBD1

CDR3aa: CASSPSVASTFYYRGEQYF
CDR3nt: TGTGCCAGCAGCCCTTCGGTGGCATCGACCTTTTATTATCGTGGCGAGCAGTACTTC
abundance: many
v_gene: TRBV7-9
j_gene: TRBJ2-7
d_gene: NA

CDR3aa: CACGEAPAYEQYF
CDR3nt: TGTGCCTGCGGGGAAGCGCCAGCCTACGAGCAGTACTTC
abundance: few
v_gene: TRBV6-2/TRBV6-3
j_gene: TRBJ2-7
d_gene: NA

CDR3aa: CASSYSSGALYGYTF
CDR3nt: TGTGCCAGCAGTTACTCATCGGGGGCCCTCTATGGCTACACCTTC
abundance: NA
v_gene: TRBV6-2/TRBV6-3
j_gene: TRBJ1-2
d_gene: NA

CDR3aa: CASSFLQPGYEQYF
CDR3nt: TGCGCCAGCAGCTTCCTACAGCCAGGGTACGAGCAGTACTTC
abundance: NA
v_gene: TRBV5-1
j_gene: TRBJ2-7
d_gene: NA

CDR3aa: CSAPRLGSGGDYGYTF
CDR3nt: TGCAGTGCTCCTCGACTCGGGTCAGGGGGCGACTATGGCTACACCTTC
abundance: many
v_gene: TRBV20-1
j_gene: TRBJ1-2
d_gene: TRBD1

CDR3aa: CASSLVPVGGAGELFF
CDR3nt: TGCGCCAGCAGCTTGGTCCCCGTGGGAGGGGCCGGGGAGCTGTTTTTT
abundance: many
v_gene: TRBV5-1
j_gene: TRBJ2-2
d_gene: TRBD2

CDR3aa: CASSLWGAGELFF
CDR3nt: TGTGCCAGCAGTTTATGGGGGGCCGGGGAGCTGTTTTTT
abundance: many
v_gene: TRBV12-3/TRBV12-4
j_gene: TRBJ2-2
d_gene: NA

CDR3aa: CASSLSGRGADTQYF
CDR3nt: TGTGCCAGCAGTTTATCTGGCAGGGGCGCAGATACGCAGTATTTT
abundance: few
v_gene: TRBV12-3/TRBV12-4
j_gene: TRBJ2-3
d_gene: NA

CDR3aa: CATSAWTGSDYGYTF
CDR3nt: TGTGCCACCAGTGCCTGGACAGGGTCCGACTATGGCTACACCTTC
abundance: many
v_gene: TRBV24-1
j_gene: TRBJ1-2
d_gene: TRBD1

CDR3aa: CASSLSGANVLTF
CDR3nt: TGTGCCAGCAGTCTATCTGGGGCCAACGTCCTGACTTTC
abundance: many
v_gene: TRBV12-3/TRBV12-4
j_gene: TRBJ2-6
d_gene: NA

CDR3aa: CATAGASQKAFF
CDR3nt: TGTGCCACCGCAGGGGCATCCCAAAAGGCTTTCTTT
abundance: NA
v_gene: TRBV27
j_gene: TRBJ1-1
d_gene: NA

CDR3aa: CASPGDRGLSYEQYF
CDR3nt: TGTGCCAGTCCAGGGGACAGGGGGCTCTCCTACGAGCAGTACTTC
abundance: NA
v_gene: TRBV18
j_gene: TRBJ2-7
d_gene: TRBD1

CDR3aa: CASSLNLAGQRIDTQYF
CDR3nt: TGCGCCAGCAGCTTGAACCTCGCGGGACAGAGGATAGATACGCAGTATTTT
abundance: NA
v_gene: TRBV5-1
j_gene: TRBJ2-3
d_gene: NA

CDR3aa: CASSVGQGANYGYTF
CDR3nt: TGTGCCAGCAGCGTAGGGCAGGGAGCGAACTATGGCTACACCTTC
abundance: NA
v_gene: TRBV9
j_gene: TRBJ1-2
d_gene: NA

CDR3aa: CASSQVPAGGPSTDTQYF
CDR3nt: TGCGCCAGCAGCCAAGTCCCAGCGGGGGGACCTAGCACAGATACGCAGTATTTT
abundance: few
v_gene: TRBV4-3
j_gene: TRBJ2-3
d_gene: TRBD2

CDR3aa: CASSSYSWGADYGYTF
CDR3nt: TGTGCCAGCAGCTCGTATTCGTGGGGGGCCGACTATGGCTACACCTTC
abundance: NA
v_gene: TRBV7-2
j_gene: TRBJ1-2
d_gene: NA

CDR3aa: CASRTLGKAQETQYF
CDR3nt: TGTGCCAGCAGGACCCTGGGGAAAGCGCAAGAGACCCAGTACTTC
abundance: few
v_gene: TRBV12-3/TRBV12-4
j_gene: TRBJ2-5
d_gene: NA

CDR3aa: CATSDSGGGSYNEQFF
CDR3nt: TGTGCCACCAGTGATTCAGGGGGGGGCTCCTACAATGAGCAGTTCTTC
abundance: few
v_gene: TRBV24-1
j_gene: TRBJ2-1
d_gene: NA

CDR3aa: CASSATGQGFYGYTF
CDR3nt: TGTGCCAGCAGCGCCACGGGACAGGGCTTTTATGGCTACACCTTC
abundance: few
v_gene: TRBV6-5
j_gene: TRBJ1-2
d_gene: TRBD1

CDR3aa: CASSRTGNMNTEAFF
CDR3nt: TGTGCCAGCAGCCGGACAGGAAACATGAACACTGAAGCTTTCTTT
abundance: few
v_gene: TRBV6-5
j_gene: TRBJ1-1
d_gene: TRBD1

CDR3aa: CASSIISKETQYF
CDR3nt: TGTGCCAGTAGTATTATCTCTAAAGAGACCCAGTACTTC
abundance: many
v_gene: TRBV19
j_gene: TRBJ2-5
d_gene: NA

CDR3aa: CASSRTVRGVGETQYF
CDR3nt: TGTGCCAGCAGCCGGACCGTGAGAGGTGTAGGGGAGACCCAGTACTTC
abundance: few
v_gene: TRBV6-5
j_gene: TRBJ2-5
d_gene: NA

CDR3aa: CASSYLVPLGQKETQYF
CDR3nt: TGTGCCAGCAGTTATCTGGTCCCTCTCGGACAGAAAGAGACCCAGTACTTC
abundance: NA
v_gene: TRBV6-5
j_gene: TRBJ2-5
d_gene: NA

CDR3aa: CASARWGGEDTQYF
CDR3nt: TGTGCCAGCGCCCGCTGGGGGGGGGAAGATACGCAGTATTTT
abundance: few
v_gene: TRBV7-2
j_gene: TRBJ2-3
d_gene: TRBD2